This T cell receptor (beta chain) was documented in a study of T cells after yellow fever vaccination. Across the study: The authors prepared low-cell-number fractions using SMART-Seq v4 Ultra Low Input.

Whole-study results and caveats: Clonotypes found in both CD4 and CD8 compartments made up a small share. A large majority of primary-vaccination clones showed up again after the booster (96% CD4, about 90% CD8).

This clonotype was observed many times. Its antigen is undetermined. CDR1 is LGHDT and CDR2 is YNNKEL in the germline V gene (reference sequence). V shed 1 base and J shed 4 bases, with 8 bases lying between them. The CDR3 loop spans 13 amino acids. A 5'RACE template-switching step, the method used to make TCR cDNA, added a universal primer site and UMIs. Each CDR3 protein is one row after TCRdb ran MiXCR on the 5' RACE reads. The repertoire holds around 360,000 distinct CDR3 sequences, with about 9.9% as singletons. The sequence came from a man younger than 30 who received the YFV17D yellow fever vaccine. V and J are TRBV3-1 and TRBJ2-7; the D is unclear. The specimen was PBMCs, collected on the day of the first yellow fever vaccination. DNA for the CDR3: TGTGCCAGCAGCCAAGGGCTAGGGTACGAGCAGTACTTC. This gives the protein CASSQGLGYEQYF.